The text below deals with one T cell receptor beta chain. This clonotype is identified as medium-sized (0.01 to 0.1%). Its target antigen remains unknown. No base qualities exist here, and no much larger clone lies one base off it. PBMCs were isolated by Ficoll-Paque density gradient centrifugation. The sequencer was an Illumina NovaSeq 6000. TCRalpha and TCRbeta cDNA libraries were built by 5'RACE with constant-segment primers, adding sample barcodes and unique molecular identifiers. Trizol reagent was used to extract RNA from every sample. The libraries were amplified in two PCR steps, and the second step added a second sample barcode and Illumina TruSeq adapters. Libraries were sequenced on an Illumina NovaSeq with 2 x 150 bp paired-end reads. In the paper's pipeline: The reads were demultiplexed and collapsed into UMI-guided consensus sequences using migec v1.2.7. Using mixcr v2.1.11, UMI consensuses were aligned to TRA and TRB V and J templates and then assembled into clonotypes. A clonotype was counted as expanded or contracted only when both edgeR and NoisET called the clonotype significant, with the noise models trained on biological replicates. For edgeR calls, the cutoffs were a false discovery rate-adjusted p below 0.01 and a log2 fold-change threshold of 1. As an exploratory analysis of dynamics, max-normalized trajectories of the 1000 most abundant clonotypes were examined by PCA with hierarchical clustering. Separately sequenced CD4+ and CD8+ repertoires were used to assign the CD4 or CD8 phenotype of responding clones. Using fastp trimming at Q25 and MiXCR clonotype assembly, TCRdb reanalyzed the public sequencing data and kept in-frame beta chains. Each entry is one CDR3 protein sequence, shown with its most common DNA and genes. The V and J calls and clone size come from TCRdb's table, not from the authors' own analysis. The sample records roughly 68,000 distinct CDR3 sequences, approximately 15% of which are singletons. The top ten constitute 31% of the sample.

These data come from a study of T-cell memory formation after mild COVID-19 (dated by TCRdb to the early 2020s). Some background on the complete study: TCR sequence clusters from the two donors were largely donor specific. T-cell clones expanding and contracting after mild COVID-19 in a couple of donors were tracked by longitudinal TCRalpha and TCRbeta repertoire sequencing. The cohort was made up of two young adult volunteers, one female and one male, who were previously healthy. Points the paper makes about the study in general: Some responding clones were found in pre-infection memory, which suggests that pre-existing cross-reactive memory T cells took part in the SARS-CoV-2 response. Contracting CD4+ clones appeared mostly in the CM and EM memory subsets, whereas CD8+ clones were enriched in EMRA. Balanced CD4/CD8 phenotypes were observed for clones contracting from day 15 to 85, whereas a bias towards CD4+ was observed for a second wave of clones expanding from day 15 to 37. SARS-CoV-2 specificity was not confirmed for the second-wave clones peaking on day 37. Only a couple of mild cases were covered by the study, and larger cohorts that include severe cases with pre-infection samples were considered necessary.

Compared with germline, V lacks 6 bases and J lacks 6 bases; bases without a gene match: 4. From its cysteine to its phenylalanine, the CDR3 spans 13 amino acids. The DNA shown is the 39-base CDR3, in frame from base 1. The sample comprised PBMCs or a T cell subset sorted from them (not recorded which). The clonotype originates from an adult woman who had mild COVID-19 (a few samples of this study predate the infection). The sample titles of this study are shuffled in the database, so cell type and time point are left out; the donor was told from shared clones. The V and J segments used are TRBV12-3 or TRBV12-4 and TRBJ2-4, and 8 junction bases match TRBD1. CDR3 sequence: CASSSTGANIQYF. The DNA is as follows: TGTGCCAGCAGCTCGACAGGGGCAAACATTCAGTACTTC.